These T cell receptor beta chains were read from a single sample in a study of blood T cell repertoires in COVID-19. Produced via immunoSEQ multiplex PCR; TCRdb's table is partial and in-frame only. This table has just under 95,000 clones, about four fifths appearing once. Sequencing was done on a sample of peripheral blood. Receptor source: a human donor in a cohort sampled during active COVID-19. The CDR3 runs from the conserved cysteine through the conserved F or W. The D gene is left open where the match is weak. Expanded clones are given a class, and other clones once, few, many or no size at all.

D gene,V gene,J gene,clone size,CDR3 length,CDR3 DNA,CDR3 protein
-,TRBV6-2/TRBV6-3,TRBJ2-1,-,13,TGTGCCAGCAGTTACCCGGGGTCCAATGAGCAGTTCTTC,CASSYPGSNEQFF
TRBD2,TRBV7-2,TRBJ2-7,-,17,TGTGCCAGCAGCGTTTATGTTAGCGGGAGCTGGTCCTACGAGCAGTACTTC,CASSVYVSGSWSYEQYF
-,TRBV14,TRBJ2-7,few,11,TGTGCCAGCAGCCCGGGTTACGAGCAGTACTTC,CASSPGYEQYF
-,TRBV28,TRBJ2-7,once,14,TGTGCCAGCAGGGCTCTGAGACAGTCCTACGAGCAGTACTTC,CASRALRQSYEQYF
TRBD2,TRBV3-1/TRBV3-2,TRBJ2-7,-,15,TGTGCCAGCAGCCAAGCAAGCGGGAGTGGGTACGAGCAGTACTTC,CASSQASGSGYEQYF
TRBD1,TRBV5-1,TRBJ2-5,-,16,TGCGCCAGCAGCTTAATTGGGACAGGGAACCAAGAGACCCAGTACTTC,CASSLIGTGNQETQYF
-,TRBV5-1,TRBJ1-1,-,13,TGCGCCAGCAGCCTACTGGTCGGCACTGAAGCTTTCTTT,CASSLLVGTEAFF
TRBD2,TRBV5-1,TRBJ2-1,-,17,TGCGCCAGCAGCTCCGGACTAGCGGGAACCTGGATTAATGAGCAGTTCTTC,CASSSGLAGTWINEQFF
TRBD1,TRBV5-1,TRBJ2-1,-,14,TGCGCCAGCAGTTCCGGGACAGGGGGCAATGAGCAGTTCTTC,CASSSGTGGNEQFF
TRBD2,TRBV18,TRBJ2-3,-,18,TGTGCCAGCTCACCAACTACCCTCTACGGGAGGGGCACAGATACGCAGTATTTT,CASSPTTLYGRGTDTQYF
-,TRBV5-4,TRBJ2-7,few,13,TGTGCCAGCAGCTTAAGGGGTACGAGGGAGCAGTACTTC,CASSLRGTREQYF
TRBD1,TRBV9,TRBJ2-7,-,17,TGTGCCAGCGGACAGGAGGCCGATCCAGGGGGCATGAACGAGCAGTACTTC,CASGQEADPGGMNEQYF
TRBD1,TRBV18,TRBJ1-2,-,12,TGTGCCAGCTCACCTGACAGGGCATTAGGCACCTTC,CASSPDRALGTF
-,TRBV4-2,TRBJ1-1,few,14,TGTGCCAGCAGCCAAGTCGGTACGAACACTGAAGCTTTCTTT,CASSQVGTNTEAFF
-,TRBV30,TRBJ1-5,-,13,TGTGCCTGGAGTGACAGCCGCAATCAGCCCCAGCATTTT,CAWSDSRNQPQHF
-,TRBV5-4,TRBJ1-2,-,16,TGTGCCAGCAGCCGTCCCAGGGATCAAGCTAACTATGGCTACACCTTC,CASSRPRDQANYGYTF
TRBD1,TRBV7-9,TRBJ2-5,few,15,TGTGCCAGCAGCTCCGGACAGGGGAACCAAGAGACCCAGTACTTC,CASSSGQGNQETQYF
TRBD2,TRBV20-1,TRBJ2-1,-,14,TGCAGTGCTAGTCCTAGCGGGGGCTACAATGAGCAGTTCTTC,CSASPSGGYNEQFF
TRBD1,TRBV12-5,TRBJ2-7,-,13,TGTGCTAGTGGTATGACAGGGAGCTACGAGCAGTACTTC,CASGMTGSYEQYF
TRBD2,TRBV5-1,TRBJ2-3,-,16,TGCGCCAGCAGCTTGGGGACTAGCCGTAGTGCAGATACGCAGTATTTT,CASSLGTSRSADTQYF
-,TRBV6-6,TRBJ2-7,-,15,TGTGCCAGCAGTTACATGTTGGCGGGGTCCTACGAGCAGTACTTC,CASSYMLAGSYEQYF
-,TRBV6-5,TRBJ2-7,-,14,TGTGCCAGCAGTTACGAGGGAGTCCGGAGGGAGCAGTACTTC,CASSYEGVRREQYF
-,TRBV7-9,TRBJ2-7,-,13,TGTGCCAGCAGCTTAGGGACAGCCTACGAGCAGTACTTC,CASSLGTAYEQYF
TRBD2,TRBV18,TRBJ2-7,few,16,TGTGCCAGCTCACCCCCCGGGACTAGCGGGGGCTACGAGCAGTACTTC,CASSPPGTSGGYEQYF
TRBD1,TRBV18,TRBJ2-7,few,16,TGTGCCAGCTCACCACTGTCCGGGACAGGGAACCACGAGCAGTACTTC,CASSPLSGTGNHEQYF
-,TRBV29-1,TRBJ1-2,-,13,TGCAGCGTTGAACGACAGACTAACTATGGCTACACCTTC,CSVERQTNYGYTF
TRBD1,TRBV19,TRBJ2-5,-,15,TGTGCCAGTAGAAACTTTGACAGGGGCGGAGAGACCCAGTACTTC,CASRNFDRGGETQYF
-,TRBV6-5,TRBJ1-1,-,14,TGTGCCAGCAGTTACGGGGGGGGCACCACTGAAGCTTTCTTT,CASSYGGGTTEAFF
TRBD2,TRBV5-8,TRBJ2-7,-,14,TGTGCCAGCATCTTAGCGGGAGGGTACGCCGAGCAGTACTTC,CASILAGGYAEQYF
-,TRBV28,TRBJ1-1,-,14,TGTGCCAGCAGAGATGGACACCTTAACACTGAAGCTTTCTTT,CASRDGHLNTEAFF
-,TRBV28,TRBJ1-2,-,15,TGTGCCAGCACTCTTGAGAACAGACTAAACTATGGCTACACCTTC,CASTLENRLNYGYTF
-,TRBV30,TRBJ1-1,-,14,TGTGCCTGGAGTTTGGGACTGCAGAACACTGAAGCTTTCTTT,CAWSLGLQNTEAFF
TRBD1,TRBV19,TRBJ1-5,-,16,TGTGCCAGTAGTAGAACAGGGGTCCAGAGCAATCAGCCCCAGCATTTT,CASSRTGVQSNQPQHF
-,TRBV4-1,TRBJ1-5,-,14,TGCGCCAGCAGCCAACCGTTCGGCAATCAGCCCCAGCATTTT,CASSQPFGNQPQHF
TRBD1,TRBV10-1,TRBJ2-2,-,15,TGCGCCAGCAGTGACACCGGGACAGGGATTACGGAGCTGTTTTTT,CASSDTGTGITELFF
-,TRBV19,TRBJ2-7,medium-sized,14,TGTGCCAGTAGTATAGATCGAGAGGGAGCCGAGCAGTACTTC,CASSIDREGAEQYF
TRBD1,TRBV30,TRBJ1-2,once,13,TGTGCCTGGAGTTGGACAGGGGGCCAAGGCTACACCTTC,CAWSWTGGQGYTF